The following is a T cell receptor beta chain sequence with its context. The data are from a study of technical replicates of blood from several donors. The CDR3 spans 17 residues. Germline CDR1 is SGHTA and CDR2 is FQGNSA. V shed 1 base and J shed 5 bases, with 19 bases lying between them. Assay used: immunoSEQ multiplex PCR; TCRdb lists only in-frame clones, some missing. The table includes some 99,000 clones, 95% detected once. The sequenced sample was T cells isolated from PBMCs. The V gene is TRBV7-2, the J gene TRBJ2-3, with TRBD1 as a possible D gene (5 bases). This TCR derives from a human donor in good health. CDR3 region: CASSLVFGRQTGDTQYF. In nucleotides, the CDR3 is TGTGCCAGCAGCTTAGTCTTCGGAAGACAGACGGGAGATACGCAGTATTTT. Full variable domain (remainder filled in from reference TRBV7-2 and TRBJ2-3): GAGVSQSPSNKVTEKGKDVELRCDPISGHTALYWYRQSLGQGLEFLIYFQGNSAPDKSGLPSDRFSAERTGGSVSTLTIQRTQQEDSAVYLCASSLVFGRQTGDTQYFGPGTRLTVL.